This T cell receptor (beta chain) was documented in a study of Ad26.COV2.S vaccination and SARS-CoV-2 variants listed by TCRdb under 2021. A note on the overall study: Vaccine-arm donors came from COV1001, a multicentre, randomized, double-blind, placebo-controlled phase I-IIa trial of Ad26.COV2.S in healthy adults. Trial participants were randomized into five groups of five: low-dose or high-dose Ad26.COV2.S given once or twice, or placebo on both occasions. TCRbeta repertoire sequencing served as the tool for gauging how specific and how broad the SARS-CoV-2-reactive T cell receptors were following Ad26.COV2.S vaccination. Dosing of Ad26.COV2.S was intramuscular, at either 5x10^10 or 1x10^11 viral particles, delivered as one shot or as two shots spaced 56 days apart. Investigators remained blinded to trial group allocation during experiments and outcome assessment. A total of around 32 samples were included in the TCR-sequenced set, comprising 19 Ad26.COV2.S vaccine recipients, 5 placebo recipients and 8 SARS-CoV-2 convalescent individuals. Points the paper makes about the study in general: According to the authors, total T cell responses may have been underestimated by the TCR breadth and depth analyses. Vaccine and placebo recipients had comparable non-spike TCR breadth, which fits with the vaccine containing only spike. The study was not powered to compare responses between vaccine doses or regimens. Substantial breadth of spike-specific CD8+ and CD4+ T cell responses was reported after vaccination. Compared with placebo recipients, Ad26.COV2.S recipients showed higher spike-specific TCR breadth (P = 0.0014).

The germline V gene yields MDHEN for CDR1 and SYDVKM for CDR2. Measured from the cysteine to the phenylalanine, the CDR3 is 12 residues long. The retained sequence is limited to the CDR3, 36 bases, with the frame set at the first base. V is cut by 3 bases and J by 7 bases, and the space between the germline ends is 7 bases. Read against the paper, the sample's treatment or condition label means: approximately 18 received Ad26.COV2.S at low or high dose, single or two shots; about 5 received placebo; per-sample allocation not given. Repertoires of vaccine and placebo recipients were sequenced from samples taken on day 63 after the first injection. In Cohort 1b, some 25 adults aged 18-55 years were enrolled at a single site in Boston, USA, between 29 July and 7 August 2020. Ad26.COV2.S was a replication-incompetent adenovirus type 26 vector that expressed a prefusion-stabilized SARS-CoV-2 spike protein derived from the original Wuhan strain.

The immunoSEQ Assay was the method used to sequence TCRbeta CDR3 regions. After extraction, genomic DNA underwent amplification by bias-controlled multiplex PCR, followed by high-throughput sequencing. The authors' pipeline ran thus. Collapsing and filtering of sequences were performed to quantify the absolute abundance of each unique TCRbeta CDR3 region. T cell fraction was estimated by normalizing TCRbeta template counts to usable DNA, with usable DNA measured through amplification of reference genes found in all nucleated cells. Repertoire TCRs were annotated as SARS-CoV-2-specific when V gene, CDR3 amino acid sequence and J gene were exactly matched to a known reactive TCR set. The reference SARS-CoV-2 TCR set was derived from MIRA and filtered for enrichment in COVID-19-positive ImmuneCODE repertoires, a step that removed public or cross-reactive TCRs. Drawing on the MIRA antigens, annotated TCRs were analysed further at the level of specific ORF or position within ORF. Breadth was defined as annotated unique rearrangements over total unique productive rearrangements; depth was the summed frequency of those rearrangements. Two-sided Wilcoxon rank-sum tests were applied when comparing TCR breadth between groups. Drawn from immuneACCESS, this table holds only the in-frame rearrangements with V and J called that TCRdb kept. Clones are partly lost; checked studies trace under half to an unresolved V gene and leave the rest unexplained. V and J calls and clone size come straight from that table; D and trimming were deduced from the DNA. For this sample there are about 350,000 clones; 65% to 90% appear just once. The ten largest make up about 11% of the sample.

This clone was seen a few times. Its specific antigen is unknown. Qualities for individual bases were not recorded, and no much larger clone is one base off. The identical CDR3 is also encoded by other nucleotide sequences in the sample. Here the sequenced sample was peripheral blood, taken in a trial of Ad26.COV2.S vaccine versus placebo. The V gene is TRBV28 and the J gene is TRBJ1-5, and perhaps TRBD1 as D gene, on 5 matching bases. The sequence was collected from a person between 18 and 65 years old who received the Ad26.COV2.S COVID-19 vaccine or a placebo. The base sequence is TGTGCCAGCAGTTTCGGGGGGCAGCCCCAGCATTTT. The translation is CASSFGGQPQHF.